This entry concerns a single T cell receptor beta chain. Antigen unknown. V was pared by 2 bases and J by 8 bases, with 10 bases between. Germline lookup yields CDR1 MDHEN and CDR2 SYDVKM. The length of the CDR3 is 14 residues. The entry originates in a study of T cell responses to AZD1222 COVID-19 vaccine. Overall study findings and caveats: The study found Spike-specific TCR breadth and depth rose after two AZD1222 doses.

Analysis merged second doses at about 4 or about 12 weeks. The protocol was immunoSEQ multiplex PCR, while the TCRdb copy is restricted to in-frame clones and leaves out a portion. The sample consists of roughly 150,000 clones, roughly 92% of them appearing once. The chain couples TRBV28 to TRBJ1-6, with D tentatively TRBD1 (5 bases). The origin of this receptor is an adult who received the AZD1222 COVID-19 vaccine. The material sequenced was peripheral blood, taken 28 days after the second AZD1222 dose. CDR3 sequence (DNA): TGTGCCAGCAGTTTAGACTCGGGGCATTCACCCCTCCACTTT. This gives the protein CASSLDSGHSPLHF.